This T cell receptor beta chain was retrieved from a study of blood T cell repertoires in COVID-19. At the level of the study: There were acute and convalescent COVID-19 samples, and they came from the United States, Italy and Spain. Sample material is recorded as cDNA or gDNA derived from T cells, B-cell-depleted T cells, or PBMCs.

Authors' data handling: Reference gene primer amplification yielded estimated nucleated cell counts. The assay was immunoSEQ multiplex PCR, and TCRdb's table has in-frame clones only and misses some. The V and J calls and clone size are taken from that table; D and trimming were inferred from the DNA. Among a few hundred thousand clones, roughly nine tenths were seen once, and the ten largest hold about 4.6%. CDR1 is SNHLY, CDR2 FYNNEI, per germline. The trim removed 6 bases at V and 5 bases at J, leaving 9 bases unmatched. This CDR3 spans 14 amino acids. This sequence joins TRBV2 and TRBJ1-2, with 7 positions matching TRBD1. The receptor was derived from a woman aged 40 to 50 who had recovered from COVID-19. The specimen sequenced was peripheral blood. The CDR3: CASSARQGRYGYTF. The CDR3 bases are TGTGCCAGCAGCGCTCGACAGGGAAGGTATGGCTACACCTTC.